Listed here is a single T cell receptor beta chain. Its cognate antigen has yet to be identified. No base qualities exist here, and no much larger clone lies one base off it. These data belong to a study of cytomegalovirus exposure and HLA in healthy donors (dated by TCRdb to about 2017). For context, the study as a whole: In an earlier analysis of roughly 590 of the donors, around 300 Gb of sequence data and 120 million or so unique TCR beta sequences from about 179 million T cells were reported. Around 330 gigabases of sequencing data and around 80 million unique TCR sequences made up an early release that covered 640 HLA-typed donors. Among the approximately 400 genotyped donors, under 90% belonged to the genetic ancestry cluster associated with self-reported Caucasian donors. The study aimed to test whether cataloging public T cell receptors could reveal signatures of past pathogen exposure. The study profiled the T cell repertoires of approximately 700 subjects by immunosequencing and related them to cytomegalovirus serostatus. A separate validation cohort of over a hundred different subjects was used in addition to the 666-subject first cohort. To predict cytomegalovirus infection status, the study combined high-throughput TCR immunosequencing, statistical association of individual TCRs with disease status, and machine learning. A later analysis re-examined previously published TCR beta repertoires from hundreds of donors and added high-resolution HLA genotyping to investigate patterns of TCR occurrence. Rather than drawing on any new phenotypic data, the later analysis identified candidate immune exposures from TCR beta sequences and the way those sequences occurred across donors. An earlier analysis of roughly 600 of the donors used high-throughput TCR beta sequencing to judge whether each TCR beta V gene segment behaved as functional or pseudogenic. Donor age, sex, ethnicity and CMV serostatus were compiled alongside the repertoire data. A later genetic analysis used genome-wide SNP genotypes for about three fifths of the 666 donors, treating that subset as a discovery cohort. Every discovery cohort repertoire had been produced on one sequencing platform. HLA typing included class I and class II loci at four-digit resolution. The number of donors typed differed by locus, with roughly 629-640 for A, B, C, DRB1 and DQB1, more than 500 for DQA1, 600 to 610 for DPA1, and around 460 for DPB1. Several DR-DQ haplotypes were handled as single units for association and clustering because linkage in the cohort was strong. Across roughly 420 genotyped donors of the cohort, an average of approximately 240,000 unique TCR beta nucleotide sequences per donor were sequenced, and approximately 17% of those sequences were non-productive.

In total, approximately 700 healthy bone marrow donors made up the cohort. At the time of sampling, all cohort members were nominally healthy, though unrecorded immune exposures were likely present. The donor tested CMV seronegative, placing the donor among the 350 to 400 seronegative members of the cohort. A peripheral blood sample was collected from each donor, and TCR beta sequencing was performed on peripheral blood mononuclear cells. The Qiagen DNeasy Blood Extraction Kit was used to extract genomic DNA from the blood cell samples. Reading the germline V gene (reference sequence) gives CDR1 SGHNT and CDR2 YYREEE. The trim is 1 base for V and 7 bases for J, with a gap of 11 bases between the germline ends. The CDR3 spans 13 residues, from the cysteine through the phenylalanine. This entry keeps only the CDR3 DNA: 39 bases, framed from base 1. The library was generated by the immunoSEQ multiplex PCR assay. A mixture of 60 forward primers for TCR Vbeta segments and 13 reverse primers for TCR Jbeta segments was used in the multiplex PCR. Amplification of the CDR3 region of rearranged TCR beta genes was performed with a multiplex PCR assay on genomic DNA. On the Illumina HiSeq System, the amplified TCR beta libraries were sequenced as 87-base-pair reads. As for the authors' bioinformatics: Across the 500 to 850 repertoires, a later analysis counted around 80 million unique TCR beta chains, approximately 10 million of which were shared by at least two donors. Raw reads were error-corrected and collapsed into unique sequences by a nearest-neighbor algorithm in which closely related sequences were merged to remove PCR and sequencing errors. CDR3 sequences were aligned to IMGT reference sequences to assign V, D and J gene segments. Each retained sequence needed at least a six-nucleotide match to both a V gene segment and a J gene segment. A rearrangement was called productive if the CDR3 had no stop codons and remained in frame with V and J, and every other rearrangement was called non-productive. Following IMGT convention, CDR3 was defined as the stretch from the second conserved V-encoded cysteine to the conserved J-encoded phenylalanine. The earlier analysis of 500 to 650 of the donors excluded any sequence lacking an unambiguous match to a single V gene segment. In an earlier analysis of 500 to 750 of the donors, V segments were called functional above 56.7% productive rearrangements and were called segregating when the between-donor standard deviation exceeded 5%. A statistical classification framework was built to diagnose cytomegalovirus status from the catalog of TCR beta chain sequences. V and J gene assignment, in a later analysis, came from comparing TCR nucleotide sequences with IMGT/GENE-DB human TR gene sequences. A later analysis assigned CDR3 sequences and most-parsimonious VDJ recombination scenarios with the TCRdist pipeline. In a later analysis, every TCR beta chain was defined by the combination of its CDR3 amino acid sequence and its V-gene family, and reads without a unique V-gene family were dropped. As a way to deal with suspected cross-contamination and a sequencing artifact, a later analysis dropped approximately 590 nucleotide sequences that were highly shared and had low generation probability. For each public chain, a later analysis derived a clonal expansion index from normalized ranks of inferred template counts within each repertoire. A later analysis computed generation probabilities with a VDJ recombination model fitted to out-of-frame rearrangements, and checked the results against IGoR. In a later analysis, hypergeometric tests were used to score TCR-TCR, TCR-HLA and TCR-CMV co-occurrence, with a repertoire-size bias correction applied to TCR pairs. A later analysis estimated false discovery rates by permuting HLA or CMV assignments 20 times. In a later analysis, co-occurring TCRs were grouped using DBSCAN, with TCRdist sequence similarity added in when clustering inside HLA-allele-positive subsets. For co-occurrence clustering, repertoires with fewer than 30,000 or more than 120,000 public chains were excluded, along with five repertoires with anomalous nucleotide sharing. TCRdb re-hosts the immuneACCESS table, in-frame sequences only. Its copies lack some clones; in the studies checked, an unresolved V gene accounts for under half of them, and the cause for the rest is not known. V and J calls and clone size are as listed in that table; D and trimming were resolved from the DNA. This sample has under 200,000 clones in its table, and about 80% of those were observed once. The ten most abundant clones make up roughly 2% of the sample.

Findings and caveats that apply to the study as a whole: A further reported finding was that TCR beta sequences accurately predicted the HLA-A and HLA-B alleles for most subjects in the first cohort. In this cohort, only TCR beta chains were sequenced, and detectable features were limited by the absence of alpha or paired-chain data. Over 15 rarely observed V segments, including chromosome 9 orphons, were excluded from the earlier analysis of some 590 of the donors because counts were too low. In an earlier analysis of approximately 590 of the donors, most TCR beta V segments appeared in productive rearrangements about 87% or about 30% of the time, broadly matching IMGT annotations. CMV serostatus was the only immune exposure information available for the cohort. The authors suggested that the approach could potentially be extended to other disease states and immunological phenotypes. When HLA alleles, especially DR and DQ, strongly co-occurred, attributing TCR associations to individual alleles was difficult. Several of the top co-occurrence clusters appeared to be linked to parvovirus B19, influenza, CMV and Epstein-Barr virus, according to a later analysis. Because the 87-base-pair reads could not distinguish some IMGT-functional V segments, including TRBV6-2 and TRBV6-3, those segments were excluded. The sequencing pipeline was judged likely to have produced a cluster of highly shared sequence variants as a technical artifact. According to a later genetic analysis, donors in an Asian-associated ancestry cluster had fewer N-insertions in productive TCRs than the roughly 670-donor mean. A later analysis found that most CMV-associated TCR beta chains appeared HLA-restricted, with HLA associations seemingly driven largely by CMV exposure. In vitro tests confirmed that a few of the cytomegalovirus-associated TCR beta chains recognize cytomegalovirus antigens. In a later analysis, HLA-associated TCR beta chains were found to be more clonally expanded and to have lower generation probabilities than equally common non-associated chains. The presence/absence analyses assumed that sequencing depth was roughly uniform across donors, and that assumption may not be true. Most TCR sequences were seen in very few donors, while some public TCRs were found in many individuals. The classifier was reported to diagnose cytomegalovirus status with high specificity and sensitivity in both the original cohort and the validation cohort. In a later analysis, 16,951 TCR beta sequences were associated with specific HLA alleles at a false discovery rate of 0.05. A total of fewer than 200 TCR beta chains were listed by the study as associated with cytomegalovirus. Because some donors lacked HLA typing at each locus, the association tests relied only on the typed subset. In a later analysis, TCR association rates were found to vary across HLA loci, with the most associated TCRs seen for DRB1 alleles and the fewest for HLA-C alleles. Correlated functional status among segregating V segments might reflect linkage disequilibrium, but an unknown experimental factor could not be ruled out. A later genetic analysis associated a missense DCLRE1C variant with V-gene and J-gene trimming of TCR beta chains, and an independent cohort replicated the association.

What was sequenced was PBMCs. The chain links TRBV5-4 with TRBJ1-2; TRBD1 could be the D gene, as 5 bases match. This sequence originates from a man between 35 and 55 years old in good health and CMV-seronegative. The CDR3 has the sequence CASSLPGRGGYTF. The sequenced DNA: TGTGCCAGCAGCTTGCCAGGGCGCGGTGGCTACACCTTC.